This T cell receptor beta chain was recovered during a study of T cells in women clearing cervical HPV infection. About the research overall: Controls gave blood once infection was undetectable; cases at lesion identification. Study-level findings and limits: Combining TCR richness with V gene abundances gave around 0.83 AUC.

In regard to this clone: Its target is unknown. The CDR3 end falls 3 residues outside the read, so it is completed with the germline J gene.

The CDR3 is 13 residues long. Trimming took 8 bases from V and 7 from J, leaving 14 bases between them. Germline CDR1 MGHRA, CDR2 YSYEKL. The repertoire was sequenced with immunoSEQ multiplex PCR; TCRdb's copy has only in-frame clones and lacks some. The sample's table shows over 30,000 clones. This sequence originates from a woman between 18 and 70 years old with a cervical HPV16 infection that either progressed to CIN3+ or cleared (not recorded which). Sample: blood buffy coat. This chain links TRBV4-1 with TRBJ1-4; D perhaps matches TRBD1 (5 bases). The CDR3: CASGPTRGEKLFF. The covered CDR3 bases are TGCGCCAGCGGACCGACGAGGGGTGAAAAA.